This TCR beta chain stems from a study of PD-1 blockade in classical Hodgkin lymphoma. Only one count was recorded for this clone. TCRdb keeps only in-frame clones here, not all; method: immunoSEQ multiplex PCR. This sample has 43,000 or so clones, with roughly 90% found just once. Losses at the gene ends were 5 bases for V and 4 bases for J; bases not matched to a gene: 11. The germline V gene encodes CDR1 LGHNA and CDR2 YNFKEQ. This CDR3 contains 15 residues. All trial patients relapsed after autologous stem cell transplantation. The sequences come from peripheral blood mononuclear cells (PBMCs), collected at baseline. The sequence was obtained from a human donor with classical Hodgkin lymphoma. V gene TRBV4-2 combines with J gene TRBJ2-7; TRBD2 matches 7 bases. CDR3 bases: TGTGCCAGCAGCGATAAGCGGCTAGCGGTTTACGAGCAGTACTTC. It is translated as CASSDKRLAVYEQYF.